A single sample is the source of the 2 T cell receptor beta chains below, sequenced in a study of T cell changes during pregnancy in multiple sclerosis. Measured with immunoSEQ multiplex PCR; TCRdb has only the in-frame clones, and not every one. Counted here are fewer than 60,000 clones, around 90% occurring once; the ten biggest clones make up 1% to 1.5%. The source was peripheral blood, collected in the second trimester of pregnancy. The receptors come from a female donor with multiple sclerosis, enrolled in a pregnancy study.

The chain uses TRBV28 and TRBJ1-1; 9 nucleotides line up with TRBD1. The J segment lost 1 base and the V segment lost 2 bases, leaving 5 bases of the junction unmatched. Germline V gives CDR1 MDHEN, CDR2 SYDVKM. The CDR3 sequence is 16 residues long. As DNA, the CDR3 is TGTGCCAGCAGTTTAGGGTGGGGACAGGGGAACACTGAAGCTTTCTTT. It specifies CASSLGWGQGNTEAFF.

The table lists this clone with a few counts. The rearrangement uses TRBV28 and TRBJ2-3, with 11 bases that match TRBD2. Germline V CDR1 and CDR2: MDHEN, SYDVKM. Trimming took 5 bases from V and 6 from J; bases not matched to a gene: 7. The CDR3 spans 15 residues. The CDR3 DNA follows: TGTGCCAGCAGTGATCTAGCGGGGGGCGCCGATACGCAGTATTTT. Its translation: CASSDLAGGADTQYF. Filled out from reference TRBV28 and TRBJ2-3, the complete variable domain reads DVKVTQSSRYLVKRTGEKVFLECVQDMDHENMFWYRQDPGLGLRLIYFSYDVKMKEKGDIPEGYSVSREKKERFSLILESASTNQTSMYLCASSDLAGGADTQYFGPGTRLTVL.